This T cell receptor (beta chain) is from a study of cytomegalovirus exposure and HLA in healthy donors. The study's findings and limits: Analyses of presence and absence presupposed an approximately uniform sequencing depth across donors. V- and J-gene trimming in TCR beta was tied to a missense DCLRE1C variant by an analysis performed later.

As to this clone: Its antigen is unidentified.

Germline V gene lookup returns CDR1 SGHVS and CDR2 FQNEAQ. The CDR3 length is 15 residues. Trimming cost V 5 bases and J 4 bases, with 16 bases left between them. Researchers ran the PCR with 60 Vbeta and 13 Jbeta primers. Sequencing used immunoSEQ multiplex PCR; TCRdb keeps in-frame clones, though not all of them. The sample includes roughly 150,000 clones, approximately 80% of them seen just once. This clonotype was obtained from a woman in her fifties or sixties in good health and CMV-seropositive. Sequenced sample: PBMCs. This chain connects TRBV7-8 to TRBJ2-3; tentative D call: TRBD2 (5 bases). CDR3 sequence reads: CASSPTIILADTQYF. CDR3 nucleotide sequence: TGTGCCAGCAGCCCAACCATAATACTAGCAGATACGCAGTATTTT.